Presented here are 31 T cell receptor beta chains from one specimen sequenced in a study of blood T cells in healthy people across ages. For the second PCR, which ran for about 6 to 11 cycles, a sample-barcoded 5' primer and a J-beta primer mix were used. A single record per CDR3 protein comes from TCRdb applying MiXCR to the 5' RACE reads. The table includes around 1,700,000 distinct CDR3 sequences, about 30% detected once. Source material: blood. These receptors were obtained from a woman aged 25 to 45 in good health.

With regard to this clonotype: It may be a read error: a sequence one base away is much more abundant. J is TRBJ2-1 and V is TRBV6-2 or TRBV6-3, with TRBD1 matching 7 bases. The CDR3 has 15 residues. CDR1 and CDR2 from the germline V gene are MNHEY and SVGEGT. CDR3 residues: CASNDPGQTYNERFF. The CDR3 nucleotides read TGTGCCAGCAACGATCCGGGACAGACGTACAATGAGCGGTTCTTC.

In its sample, this clonotype was seen once. This may be a read error, as it is one base from a much larger clone. The conserved phenylalanine or tryptophan normally closing the CDR3 is absent here, so this likely arose from a read error. This sequence joins TRBV20-1 and TRBJ2-5; 7 nucleotides match TRBD2. The CDR3 consists of 12 residues. The V segment lost 4 bases and the J segment 11 bases; nucleotides outside the gene matches: 10. CDR1 DFQATT and CDR2 SNEGSKA come from the germline V gene (reference sequence). CDR3 sequence (DNA): TGCAGTGCTAAAGGAGGGCGGCGGGAGCAGTACGTC. Amino acid sequence: CSAKGGRREQYV.

In its sample, this clonotype was seen many times. The chain has TRBV29-1 and TRBJ2-3; possible D gene TRBD2, 5 bases. Trimming removed 0 bases from V and 1 base from J, with 5 bases in between. Germline V gene lookup returns CDR1 SQVTM and CDR2 ANQGSEA. The CDR3 runs 13 residues. For the CDR3, the DNA is TGCAGCGTTGAAGAGGAGGGCACAGATACGCAGTATTTT. It is translated as CSVEEEGTDTQYF.

The J gene is TRBJ2-3, the V gene TRBV7-2; TRBD2 matches at 9 bases. Per the germline V gene, CDR1 is SGHTA and CDR2 is FQGNSA. The length of the CDR3 is 17 residues. V trimming: 5 bases; J trimming: 8 bases; junction bases outside the gene matches: 17. This chain's CDR3 is CASSLGGVAGAPSTQYF. DNA for the CDR3: TGTGCCAGCAGCCTAGGAGGTGTAGCGGGAGCCCCCAGTACGCAGTATTTT. The entire variable domain, with the rest obtained from reference TRBV7-2 and TRBJ2-3, is as follows: GAGVSQSPSNKVTEKGKDVELRCDPISGHTALYWYRQSLGQGLEFLIYFQGNSAPDKSGLPSDRFSAERTGGSVSTLTIQRTQQEDSAVYLCASSLGGVAGAPSTQYFGPGTRLTVL.

This clonotype was detected ten times or more. J is TRBJ2-7 and V is TRBV7-8; 7 bases fit TRBD1. The CDR3 loop spans 15 amino acids. Germline CDR1 is SGHVS and CDR2 is FQNEAQ. V gave up 3 bases and J gave up 0 bases; unmatched junction bases: 5. The CDR3, as DNA: TGTGCCAGCAGCTTTGGGACAGAGCCCTCCTACGAGCAGTACTTC. Translating gives CASSFGTEPSYEQYF. The full variable domain, its missing parts supplied by reference TRBV7-8 and TRBJ2-7, is GAGVSQSPRYKVAKRGQDVALRCDPISGHVSLFWYQQALGQGPEFLTYFQNEAQLDKSGLPSDRFFAERPEGSVSTLKIQRTQQEDSAVYLCASSFGTEPSYEQYFGPGTRLTVT.

The J gene is TRBJ2-1, the V gene TRBV6-2 or TRBV6-3; D might be TRBD2 (5 bases). V lost 7 bases and J lost 12, with 13 bases in between. The CDR3 is 11 residues long. Germline CDR1 and CDR2: MNHEY and SVGEGT. The CDR3 loop is CASTNGVWQFF. DNA of the CDR3: TGTGCCAGCACCAACGGGGTGTGGCAGTTCTTC.

To note about this clonotype: This may arise from a read error, as a much more abundant clone is one base away. The chain couples TRBV2 to TRBJ2-4, with D unresolved. The last part of the DNA fits TRBJ2-7 better; the J call may be wrong. Germline V gene data show CDR1 as SNHLY and CDR2 as FYNNEI. CDR3 length equals 11 residues. DNA of the CDR3: TGTGCCAGCAGTCAGATGTACGAGCAGTACTTC. This translates into CASSQMYEQYF.

This clonotype has at least ten counts. The chain carries TRBV27 and TRBJ1-2, with 7 bases that match TRBD1. The V segment lost 5 bases and the J segment 5 bases; nucleotides outside the gene matches: 8. CDR1 is MNHEY and CDR2 is SMNVEV in the germline V gene (reference sequence). This CDR3 comprises 14 residues. The CDR3 region is CASSARDSIYGYTF. Written as DNA, the CDR3 is TGTGCCAGCAGTGCCCGGGACAGCATTTATGGCTACACCTTC.

The chain joins TRBV20-1 to TRBJ2-1; D is uncertain. Germline assignment: CDR1 DFQATT and CDR2 SNEGSKA (reference sequence). The CDR3 runs 15 residues. V lost 3 bases and J 0 bases, leaving 12 bases between the germline ends. The CDR3 here is CSASVRATSYNEQFF. In DNA, the CDR3 is TGCAGTGCTAGTGTCCGGGCGACCTCCTACAATGAGCAGTTCTTC.

The chain has TRBV6-1 and TRBJ2-1, with 7 nucleotides matching TRBD2. The V segment lost 7 bases and the J segment 0 bases; nucleotides outside the gene matches: 12. Germline V gives CDR1 MNHNS, CDR2 SASEGT. This CDR3 has 17 amino acids. The CDR3 coding sequence is TGTGCCAGCACCAGGACGACTAGCCCTTCCTCCTACAATGAGCAGTTCTTC. Its protein product is CASTRTTSPSSYNEQFF.

The genes are TRBV18 and TRBJ2-3; possibly TRBD2 for D (6 bases). Germline CDR1 and CDR2: KGHSH and LQKENI. This CDR3 spans 16 amino acids. Trimming removed 8 bases from V and 2 bases from J, with 20 bases in between. Here the CDR3 DNA reads TGTGCCAGCCGCGGACGGGGTCGGACTAACACAGATACGCAGTATTTT. The encoded protein is CASRGRGRTNTDTQYF. The whole variable domain, remainder taken from reference TRBV18 and TRBJ2-3, is NAGVMQNPRHLVRRRGQEARLRCSPMKGHSHVYWYRQLPEEGLKFMVYLQKENIIDESGMPKERFSAEFPKEGPSILRIQQVVRGDSAAYFCASRGRGRTNTDTQYFGPGTRLTVL.

This clonotype was observed many times. V and J are TRBV29-1 and TRBJ2-4; 10 bases map to TRBD1. The length of the CDR3 is 14 residues. CDR1 is SQVTM, CDR2 ANQGSEA, per germline. V lost 1 base to trimming and J lost 7 bases; unmatched junction nucleotides: 4. CDR3 protein: CSVEGGDRGNIQYF. CDR3 in DNA: TGCAGCGTTGAAGGGGGGGACAGGGGTAACATTCAGTACTTC.

On this clonotype: Possible read error: a much larger clone is one base away. This chain links TRBV4-1 with TRBJ2-1, with TRBD1 identical over 7 bases. The junction had 13 bases not matched to a gene; V was cut back by 0 bases and J by 11 bases. CDR1 is MGHRA and CDR2 is YSYEKL in the germline V gene. The length of the CDR3 is 16 residues. In DNA form, the CDR3 reads TGCGCCAGCAGCCAAGACCTTGCACAGGGGACAATGAAGCAGTTCTTC. Translation gives CASSQDLAQGTMKQFF.

V gene TRBV5-1 combines with J gene TRBJ1-1; no definite D call. V dropped 1 base and J dropped 7 bases, with 8 bases sitting between them. The CDR3 is 12 amino acids. Germline-derived CDR1 and CDR2 are SGHRS and YFSETQ. Here the CDR3 reads CASSLQGDEAFF. CDR3 in DNA: TGCGCCAGCAGCTTGCAAGGAGATGAAGCTTTCTTT.

A few counts support this clonotype. The chain joins TRBV3-1 to TRBJ2-3, with D perhaps matching TRBD1 (6 bases). Germline CDR1 and CDR2: LGHDT and YNNKEL (reference sequence). The V end lost 5 bases, the J end lost 0 bases, and 15 bases lay between the germline ends. This CDR3 contains 16 residues. The CDR3 coding sequence is TGTGCCAGCAGCGACAGGAGTACCCCTAGCACAGATACGCAGTATTTT. Amino acids: CASSDRSTPSTDTQYF.

The genes are TRBV6-1 and TRBJ1-1; 8 bases align to TRBD1. Germline CDR1 reads MNHNS; CDR2 reads SASEGT. J gave up 0 bases and V 2 bases, and 2 bases lay outside the gene matches. The CDR3 contains 15 residues. The CDR3 coding sequence is TGTGCCAGCAGTGAAAGGGACAGGATGAACACTGAAGCTTTCTTT. Protein: CASSERDRMNTEAFF.

The chain couples TRBV5-1 to TRBJ1-2; 9 nucleotides align to TRBD1. Trimming cost V 0 bases and J 8 bases; bases outside gene matches: 5. The CDR3 covers 14 residues. Germline CDR1 is SGHRS and CDR2 is YFSETQ. The CDR3 coding sequence is TGCGCCAGCAGCTTGGTACAGGGGGCGCAAGGCTACACCTTC. The encoded protein is CASSLVQGAQGYTF. The full variable domain, its missing parts supplied by reference TRBV5-1 and TRBJ1-2, is KAGVTQTPRYLIKTRGQQVTLSCSPISGHRSVSWYQQTPGQGLQFLFEYFSETQRNKGNFPGRFSGRQFSNSRSEMNVSTLELGDSALYLCASSLVQGAQGYTFGSGTRLTVV.

V and J are TRBV20-1 and TRBJ2-1; tentative D call: TRBD2 (6 bases). The CDR3 is 17 amino acids. Germline values: CDR1 DFQATT, CDR2 SNEGSKA (reference sequence). Trimming shortened V by 0 bases and J by 4 bases, and 19 bases separated the two germline ends. Here the CDR3 DNA reads TGCAGTGCTAGAGATCTGAGGGAGGCGGAAACGTACAATGAGCAGTTCTTC. Translation: CSARDLREAETYNEQFF.

This clonotype came up many times. The CDR3 reads CATSSTSGRAYEQYF. The CDR3 nucleotides are TGTGCCACCAGCTCGACTAGCGGGAGGGCCTACGAGCAGTACTTC. The chain has TRBV15 and TRBJ2-7; 14 nucleotides line up with TRBD2. From germline, CDR1 is LNHNV and CDR2 YYDKDF (reference sequence). The CDR3 loop spans 15 amino acids. The junction had 2 bases not matched to a gene; V was cut back by 5 bases and J by 2 bases.

This chain links TRBV5-1 with TRBJ1-1; D uncertain. Germline-derived CDR1 and CDR2 are SGHRS and YFSETQ. Trimming shortened V by 7 bases and J by 8 bases, and 18 bases separated the two germline ends. The CDR3 is 13 residues long. As DNA, the CDR3 is TGCGCCAGCGCAGGTTCCCCAAGGTCGGAAGCTTTCTTT. Translation gives CASAGSPRSEAFF.

V gene TRBV20-1 combines with J gene TRBJ2-7; TRBD1 agrees at 9 bases. CDR1 DFQATT and CDR2 SNEGSKA come from the germline V gene (reference sequence). V trimming: 3 bases; J trimming: 1 base; junction bases outside the gene matches: 7. The CDR3 loop spans 15 amino acids. Here the CDR3 DNA reads TGCAGTGCTAGGGGCGGGACAGGGCTGTCCTACGAGCAGTACTTC. Residues: CSARGGTGLSYEQYF.

This clonotype was seen a few times. The rearrangement links TRBV20-1 to TRBJ1-1; D is ambiguous. V was pared by 6 bases and J by 8 bases, with 13 bases between. The CDR3 covers 11 residues. CDR1 DFQATT and CDR2 SNEGSKA come from the germline V gene (reference sequence). The CDR3 region is CSAGLSTEAFF. CDR3 sequence (DNA): TGCAGTGCCGGACTGTCCACCGAAGCTTTCTTT.

Note on this clonotype: One end of the junction varies from germline; a read error may be responsible. The chain combines TRBV9 with TRBJ2-1; perhaps TRBD2 as D (7 bases). The germline V gene has CDR1 SGDLS and CDR2 YYNGEE. The CDR3 runs 16 residues. CDR3 residues: CASSVTPGGQYNERFF. CDR3 DNA sequence: TGTGCCAGCAGCGTCACCCCGGGGGGCCAATACAATGAGCGGTTCTTC.

This clonotype has only a few counts. The V call is TRBV27, the J call TRBJ2-1, with 8 bases identical to TRBD2. J lost 6 bases, V lost 5 bases, and 9 bases had no gene match. This CDR3 comprises 15 residues. The germline gives CDR1 MNHEY, CDR2 SMNVEV (reference sequence). Here the CDR3 reads CASSGLALISNEQFF. DNA for the CDR3: TGTGCCAGCAGTGGACTAGCCTTGATATCCAATGAGCAGTTCTTC.

The genes are TRBV12-3 or TRBV12-4 and TRBJ2-1, with TRBD2 as a possible D gene (6 bases). The J call may not be correct, given that the DNA end is closer to TRBJ2-7. The CDR3 extends over 15 amino acids. CDR3 sequence: CASSFWRVSTYEQYF. In DNA, the CDR3 is TGTGCCAGCAGTTTTTGGAGGGTGAGCACGTATGAGCAGTACTTC.

This chain connects TRBV20-1 to TRBJ1-1; D remains unclear. CDR3 length: 14 residues. Trimming removed 3 bases at V and 3 bases at J, with 14 bases between. Germline lookup yields CDR1 DFQATT and CDR2 SNEGSKA (reference sequence). The CDR3 bases are TGCAGTGCTAGTTTTCCGGGGAGGGACACTGAAGCTTTCTTT. This encodes CSASFPGRDTEAFF.

The chain recombines TRBV3-1 with TRBJ2-1, with 10 positions matching TRBD2. Germline values: CDR1 LGHDT, CDR2 YNNKEL (reference sequence). The V segment lost 4 bases and the J segment 6 bases; nucleotides outside the gene matches: 9. This CDR3 has 16 residues. The CDR3 bases are TGTGCCAGCAGCCTTAAAGCGGGAGGGCCGTCCAATGAGCAGTTCTTC. Protein: CASSLKAGGPSNEQFF.

The chain joins TRBV12-3 or TRBV12-4 to TRBJ2-2; 7 nucleotides align to TRBD2. After removal of 4 bases from V and 6 bases from J, the junction contained 5 bases not matched to a gene. This CDR3 is built from 14 residues. CDR3 sequence (DNA): TGTGCCAGCAGTTCCACTAGCGTGGCCGGGGAGCTGTTTTTT. Protein product: CASSSTSVAGELFF.

The V and J genes are TRBV2 and TRBJ2-7; D possibly corresponds to TRBD2 (6 bases). This CDR3 is built from 14 residues. Trimming shortened V by 11 bases and J by 0 bases, and 17 bases separated the two germline ends. CDR1 SNHLY and CDR2 FYNNEI come from the germline V gene. DNA of the CDR3: TGTGCCGACAAAGCTAGCGCTTCCTCCTACGAGCAGTACTTC. Its protein is CADKASASSYEQYF.

This clonotype has more than one count but fewer than ten. The CDR3 DNA sequence: TGCAGTGCTCCTTGGACTAGCGGACTCCAAGAGACCCAGTACTTC. It specifies CSAPWTSGLQETQYF. The V gene is TRBV20-1, the J gene TRBJ2-5, with TRBD2 identical over 10 bases. The CDR3 contains 15 residues. CDR1 is DFQATT and CDR2 is SNEGSKA in the germline V gene (reference sequence). V was pared by 5 bases and J by 1 base, with 7 bases of the junction left unmatched.

The chain employs TRBV7-9 and TRBJ2-3, with 8 bases fitting TRBD1. Germline V gene lookup returns CDR1 SEHNR and CDR2 FQNEAQ (reference sequence). The CDR3 totals 17 residues. The V segment lost 1 base and the J segment 3 bases; nucleotides outside the gene matches: 9. The CDR3 loop reads CASSLDPTGDWTDTQYF. The CDR3 bases are TGTGCCAGCAGCTTAGATCCGACAGGGGATTGGACAGATACGCAGTATTTT.